This TCR beta chain was recovered during a study of vaccination effects on CD4 cells after COVID-19. General study points: Only a few convalescent patients and no early post-infection timepoints featured in the study.

Clones were read by immunoSEQ multiplex PCR, and TCRdb kept only the in-frame ones, dropping some. Altogether about 71,000 clones are present, roughly 80% being singletons, with the ten largest covering more than 2%. On this clone itself: Antigen specificity is unknown.

Culturing for 9 to 10 days preceded CD4+ T cell isolation. All participants had two doses of either the BNT162b2 or mRNA-1273 vaccine. V shed 8 bases and J shed 6 bases, with 22 bases lying between them. In germline, CDR1 is KGHSH, CDR2 LQKENI. The CDR3 runs 15 residues. The rearrangement joins TRBV18 to TRBJ1-1; D unresolved. The sample consisted of CD4+ T cells from PBMCs cultured without peptide, taken after COVID-19 vaccination. The TCR sequence derives from a human donor who received a COVID-19 vaccine. The CDR3 reads CASQPRTGIGAEAFF. The CDR3, as DNA: TGTGCCAGCCAGCCCCGGACGGGGATTGGGGCTGAAGCTTTCTTT.